This entry describes one T cell receptor beta chain. Primers: 60 Vbeta forward and 13 Jbeta reverse. This table comes from immunoSEQ multiplex PCR, and its TCRdb copy is limited to in-frame clones, with some not included. The data contain roughly 100,000 clones, 76% of them seen just once; the ten biggest clones take up roughly 5.4%. The sample comes from a study of cytomegalovirus exposure and HLA in healthy donors. The CDR3 runs to 13 residues. Germline loops: CDR1 GTSNPN, CDR2 SVGIG (reference sequence). The junction had 3 bases not matched to a gene; V was cut back by 3 bases and J by 4 bases. The chain links TRBV30 to TRBJ1-5; TRBD1 matches at 7 bases. The clonotype originates from a man aged 25 to 45 in good health and CMV-seropositive. The sample consisted of PBMCs. This CDR3 is CAWSRDRNQPQHF. CDR3 nucleotide sequence: TGTGCCTGGAGCCGGGACAGAAATCAGCCCCAGCATTTT.